The text below deals with one T cell receptor beta chain. The antigen remains undetermined. V gave up 3 bases and J gave up 7 bases, with 10 bases separating them. Looked up from germline, CDR1 is SGHAT and CDR2 is FQNNGV. This CDR3 has 13 amino acids. The record originates from a study of shared clonotypes between healthy human individuals. Study-level findings and limits: The sampled material consisted only of blood, and tissue repertoires are likely to differ.

As handled by the study authors: As immunoSEQ supplied junction-only sequences (without quality scores), filtering differed. Sequencing used immunoSEQ multiplex PCR; TCRdb keeps in-frame clones, though not all of them. That table is the source of V, J and clone size, and D and trimming were worked out from the DNA. The sample yields 2 million to 2.5 million clones, approximately 93% seen once. Sequenced sample: naive CD4+ T cells from PBMCs. Subset given: CD45RA+ positively selected. The rearrangement joins TRBV11-2 to TRBJ1-5; maybe TRBD1 (6 bases). The TCR originated in a man aged 18 to 30 in good health. Some clones in this sample may be carry-over from other donors' samples. CDR3 nucleotides: TGTGCCAGCAGCTTTGAGGGGGGCCAGCCCCAGCATTTT. Encoded protein: CASSFEGGQPQHF.